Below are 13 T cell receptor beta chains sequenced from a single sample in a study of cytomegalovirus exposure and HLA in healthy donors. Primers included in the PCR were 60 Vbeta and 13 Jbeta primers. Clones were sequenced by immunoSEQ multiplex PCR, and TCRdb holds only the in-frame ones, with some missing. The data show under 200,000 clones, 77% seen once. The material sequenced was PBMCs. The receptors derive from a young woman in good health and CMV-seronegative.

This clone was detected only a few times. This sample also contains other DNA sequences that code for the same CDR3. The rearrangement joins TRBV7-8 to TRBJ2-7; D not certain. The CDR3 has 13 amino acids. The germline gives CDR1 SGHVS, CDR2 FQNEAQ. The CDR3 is CVCKEKPAYEQYF. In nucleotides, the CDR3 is TGTGTCTGCAAGGAGAAGCCGGCATACGAGCAGTACTTC. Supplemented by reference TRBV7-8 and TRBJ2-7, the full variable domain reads GAGVSQSPRYKVAKRGQDVALRCDPISGHVSLFWYQQALGQGPEFLTYFQNEAQLDKSGLPSDRFFAERPEGSVSTLKIQRTQQEDSAVYLCVCKEKPAYEQYFGPGTRLTVT.

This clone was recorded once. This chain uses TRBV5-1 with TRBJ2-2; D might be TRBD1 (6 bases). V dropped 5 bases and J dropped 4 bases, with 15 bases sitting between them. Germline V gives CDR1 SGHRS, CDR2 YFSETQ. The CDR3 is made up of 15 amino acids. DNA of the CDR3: TGCGCCAGCAGTAACCCCAGGGGATTCACCGGGGAGCTGTTTTTT. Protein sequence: CASSNPRGFTGELFF.

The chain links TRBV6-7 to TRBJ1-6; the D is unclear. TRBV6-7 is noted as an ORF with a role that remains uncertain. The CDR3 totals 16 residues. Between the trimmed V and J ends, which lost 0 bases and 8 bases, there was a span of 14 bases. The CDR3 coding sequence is TGTGCCAGCAGTTACTCGTCGAGGGCTTACCATTCACCCCTCCACTTT. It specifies CASSYSSRAYHSPLHF.

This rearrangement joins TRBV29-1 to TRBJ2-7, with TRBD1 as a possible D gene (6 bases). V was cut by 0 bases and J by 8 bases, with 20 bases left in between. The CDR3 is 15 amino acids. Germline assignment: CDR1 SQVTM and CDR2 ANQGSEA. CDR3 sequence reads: CSVEDRLQGPTKQYF. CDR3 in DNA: TGCAGCGTTGAAGATCGCTTACAGGGACCTACGAAGCAGTACTTC.

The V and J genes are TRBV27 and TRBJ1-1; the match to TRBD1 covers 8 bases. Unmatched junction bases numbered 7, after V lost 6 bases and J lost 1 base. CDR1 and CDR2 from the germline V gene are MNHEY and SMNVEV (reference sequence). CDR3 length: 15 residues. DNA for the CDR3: TGTGCCAGCAGCCAGTGGGACAGGTGGAACACTGAAGCTTTCTTT. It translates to CASSQWDRWNTEAFF.

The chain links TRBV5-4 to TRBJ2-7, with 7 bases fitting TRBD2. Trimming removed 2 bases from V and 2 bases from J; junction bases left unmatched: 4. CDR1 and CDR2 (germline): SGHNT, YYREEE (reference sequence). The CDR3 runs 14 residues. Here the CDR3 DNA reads TGTGCCAGCAGCTTCCCCGGGACTACCTACGAGCAGTACTTC. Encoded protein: CASSFPGTTYEQYF.

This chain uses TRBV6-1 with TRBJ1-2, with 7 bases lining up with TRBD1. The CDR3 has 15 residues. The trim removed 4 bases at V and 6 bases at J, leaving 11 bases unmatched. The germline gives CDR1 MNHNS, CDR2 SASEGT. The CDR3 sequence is CASSARGTEGDGYTF. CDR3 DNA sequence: TGTGCCAGCAGTGCCCGAGGGACAGAGGGCGATGGCTACACCTTC.

CDR3 region: CATSRAHRGQYEQYF. The CDR3 coding sequence is TGTGCCACCAGCAGAGCTCACAGGGGGCAATACGAGCAGTACTTC. This chain uses TRBV15 with TRBJ2-7; 9 bases agree with TRBD1. This CDR3 region has 15 residues. The germline V gene encodes CDR1 LNHNV and CDR2 YYDKDF (reference sequence). With V trimmed by 1 base and J by 4 bases, 5 bases remained unmatched.

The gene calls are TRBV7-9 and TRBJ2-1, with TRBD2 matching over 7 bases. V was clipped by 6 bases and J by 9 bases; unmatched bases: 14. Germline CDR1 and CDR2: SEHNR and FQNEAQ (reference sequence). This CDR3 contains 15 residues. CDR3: CASSYVGGESAEQFF. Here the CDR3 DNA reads TGTGCCAGCAGTTATGTGGGGGGGGAATCTGCTGAGCAGTTCTTC.

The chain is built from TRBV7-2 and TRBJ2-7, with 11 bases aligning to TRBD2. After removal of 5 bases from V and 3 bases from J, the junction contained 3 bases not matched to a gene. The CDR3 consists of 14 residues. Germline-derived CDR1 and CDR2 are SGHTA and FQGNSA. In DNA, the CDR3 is TGTGCCAGCAGCCTTAGCGGGGGGGACTACGAGCAGTACTTC. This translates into CASSLSGGDYEQYF.

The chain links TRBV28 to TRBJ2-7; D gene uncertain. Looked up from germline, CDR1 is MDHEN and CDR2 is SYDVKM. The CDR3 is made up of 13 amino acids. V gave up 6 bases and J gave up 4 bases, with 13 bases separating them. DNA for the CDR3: TGTGCCAGCAGCCTCCTGGGCAGTTACGAGCAGTACTTC. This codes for CASSLLGSYEQYF.

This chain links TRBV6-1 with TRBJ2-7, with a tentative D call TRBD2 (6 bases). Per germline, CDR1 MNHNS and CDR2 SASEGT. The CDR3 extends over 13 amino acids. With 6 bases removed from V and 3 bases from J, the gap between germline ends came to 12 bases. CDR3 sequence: CASRTRGRYEQYF. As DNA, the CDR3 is TGTGCCAGCAGGACTAGGGGCCGCTACGAGCAGTACTTC.

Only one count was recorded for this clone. In nucleotides, the CDR3 is TGCGCCAGCAGCTTGGGGACAGACTCCTACGAGCAGTACTTC. It encodes CASSLGTDSYEQYF. V is TRBV5-1 and J is TRBJ2-7, with D possibly TRBD1 on 6 matching bases. V lost 0 bases and J 0 bases, leaving 7 bases between the germline ends. The CDR3 runs 14 residues. Germline V gene data show CDR1 as SGHRS and CDR2 as YFSETQ.